This T cell receptor beta chain was found in a study of cytomegalovirus exposure and HLA in healthy donors. Study overall: Unique TCRs from HLA-typed donors, 65 million to 85 million of them, were held in an early data release.

Trimming removed 0 bases at V and 1 base at J, with 10 bases between. The CDR3 is 15 amino acids. Germline V gene sequence: CDR1 SGHRS, CDR2 YFSETQ. The study ran its PCR with 60 Vbeta and 13 Jbeta primers. Profiled with immunoSEQ multiplex PCR; TCRdb holds only in-frame clones, not every one. This repertoire includes around 160,000 clones. The study, taken as a whole, reports: As immune exposure information, only CMV serostatus was available. Among CMV-associated TCR beta chains, most appeared HLA-restricted in a later analysis. Overall, approximately 150 TCR beta chains were annotated as cytomegalovirus-associated.

On this clone: Its antigen is currently unknown.

The chain carries TRBV5-1 and TRBJ1-2; D ambiguous. Sequenced material: PBMCs. This TCR derives from a woman between 50 and 59 years old in good health and CMV-seronegative. CDR3 nucleotide sequence: TGCGCCAGCAGCTTGGGAGACACCCTTAACTATGGCTACACCTTC. Translation gives CASSLGDTLNYGYTF.